The next 22 T cell receptor beta chains were all read from a single sample in a study of T-cell reconstitution after alpha-beta-depleted transplantation in children. Molecular barcoding with unique molecular identifiers was used for the TCRbeta library. MiXCR was run by TCRdb on the PCR reads, yielding one entry per CDR3 protein. The repertoire includes some 300,000 distinct CDR3 sequences, about 9.4% of them detected once, and over 6% sits in the top ten. Sequencing was performed on PBMCs, taken before TCRalphabeta/CD19-depleted stem cell transplant. The receptors stem from a boy in the first two years of life with acute myeloid leukemia, due to receive a stem cell transplant.

This clonotype was seen repeatedly, ten times or more. V is TRBV4-2 and J is TRBJ2-5, with D possibly being TRBD1 or TRBD2 (6 bases each). The CDR3 runs to 15 residues. V lost 0 bases to trimming and J lost 5 bases, with 13 bases between them. The germline V gene encodes CDR1 LGHNA and CDR2 YNFKEQ. CDR3 sequence (DNA): TGTGCCAGCAGCCAAGATCTTAGGAGGGGGGAGACCCAGTACTTC. It encodes CASSQDLRRGETQYF.

At least ten counts were recorded for this clonotype. The V and J genes are TRBV7-2 and TRBJ2-5, with D possibly matching TRBD2 (6 bases). Germline loops: CDR1 SGHTA, CDR2 FQGNSA. This CDR3 is 16 amino acids long. V was cut by 2 bases and J by 1 base, with 14 bases left in between. CDR3 in amino acids: CASSLNSGGTQETQYF. CDR3 coding DNA: TGTGCCAGCAGCTTAAATTCAGGAGGGACCCAAGAGACCCAGTACTTC.

This clonotype has a count of ten or more. This rearrangement joins TRBV7-9 to TRBJ2-7; no definite D call. The V end lost 1 base, the J end lost 2 bases, and 3 bases lay between the germline ends. CDR3 length equals 12 residues. Germline values: CDR1 SEHNR, CDR2 FQNEAQ (reference sequence). The CDR3, as DNA: TGTGCCAGCAGCTTAGAACCCTACGAGCAGTACTTC. It translates to CASSLEPYEQYF.

The table lists this clonotype with many counts. The chain couples TRBV7-2 to TRBJ2-3; 7 nucleotides line up with TRBD1. CDR3 length equals 16 residues. Germline V gives CDR1 SGHTA, CDR2 FQGNSA. V lost 0 bases to trimming and J lost 2 bases; unmatched junction nucleotides: 5. CDR3 sequence reads: CASSLAGTAFTDTQYF. CDR3 in DNA: TGTGCCAGCAGCTTAGCAGGGACAGCCTTCACAGATACGCAGTATTTT.

This sequence joins TRBV4-1 and TRBJ2-7; D might be TRBD1 (5 bases). There are 13 residues in the CDR3. Trimming stripped 1 base from V and 3 bases from J, with 7 bases between. Germline V CDR1 and CDR2: MGHRA, YSYEKL. This CDR3 is CASSQGQNYEQYF. DNA of the CDR3: TGCGCCAGCAGCCAAGGACAGAACTACGAGCAGTACTTC.

This clonotype occurred many times. The chain links TRBV11-3 to TRBJ2-5; the match to TRBD2 covers 10 bases. This CDR3 spans 14 amino acids. V was pared by 5 bases and J by 5 bases, with 5 bases of the junction left unmatched. The germline gives CDR1 SGHNT, CDR2 YENEEA. The CDR3 reads CASSMNSGRETQYF. The CDR3 nucleotides are TGTGCCAGCAGCATGAATAGCGGGAGGGAGACCCAGTACTTC.

The chain joins TRBV7-8 to TRBJ1-1; D not certain. The CDR3 length is 13 residues. Germline lookup yields CDR1 SGHVS and CDR2 FQNEAQ. The V end lost 5 bases, the J end lost 6 bases, and 13 bases lay between the germline ends. CDR3 amino acids: CASSLLPGAEAFF. The CDR3 DNA is TGTGCCAGCAGCCTACTACCCGGGGCTGAAGCTTTCTTT.

This clonotype was seen at least ten times. This rearrangement joins TRBV11-1 to TRBJ2-3; 8 nucleotides agree with TRBD2. Unmatched junction bases numbered 21, after V lost 5 bases and J lost 2 bases. The V gene's germline CDR1 is SGHAT and CDR2 FQDESV (reference sequence). This CDR3 region has 20 residues. In DNA, the CDR3 is TGTGCCAGCAGCCCCCTACCGGGACTAGGCAGTGGGCCCTCCACAGATACGCAGTATTTT. Its protein product is CASSPLPGLGSGPSTDTQYF.

In its sample, this clonotype was seen many times. The chain is built from TRBV7-8 and TRBJ2-6; no clear D. V was pared by 3 bases and J by 0 bases, with 12 bases between. Germline lookup yields CDR1 SGHVS and CDR2 FQNEAQ. The CDR3 is 17 residues long. The CDR3 region is CASSLIHSYSGANVLTF. The CDR3 coding sequence is TGTGCCAGCAGCTTGATACACTCCTACTCTGGGGCCAACGTCCTGACTTTC.

This clonotype has ten or more counts. This rearrangement joins TRBV23-1 to TRBJ2-1; 11 bases agree with TRBD2. TRBV23-1 is an ORF, with its function uncertain. This CDR3 comprises 15 residues. The V gene end was trimmed by 4 bases and the J gene end by 3 bases; junction bases not matched to a gene: 2. The CDR3 loop is CASSLLAGVYNEQFF. CDR3 coding DNA: TGCGCCAGCAGTCTACTAGCGGGAGTCTACAATGAGCAGTTCTTC.

In its sample, this clonotype was seen many times. The chain links TRBV12-3 or TRBV12-4 to TRBJ1-6, with 8 nucleotides matching TRBD1. This CDR3 comprises 15 residues. Unmatched junction bases numbered 11, after V lost 7 bases and J lost 9 bases. The CDR3 loop is CASTHMDRERSPLHF. CDR3 nucleotides: TGTGCCAGCACCCATATGGACAGGGAGCGTTCACCCCTCCACTTT.

In its sample, this clonotype was seen many times. V is TRBV28 and J is TRBJ2-1; 10 bases align to TRBD2. The germline gives CDR1 MDHEN, CDR2 SYDVKM. CDR3 length equals 17 residues. After removal of 3 bases from V and 8 bases from J, the junction contained 13 bases not matched to a gene. The CDR3 sequence: CASSFPSSGGAEDEQFF. DNA for the CDR3: TGTGCCAGCAGTTTCCCCTCCAGCGGGGGGGCAGAGGATGAGCAGTTCTTC.

With regard to this clonotype: This sequence may be a read error, since a much larger clone differs from it by one base. The CDR3 DNA sequence: TGTGCCAGCAGTTTCATGGGACGGGAGTACTTC. Translated, it gives CASSFMGREYF. The gene calls are TRBV6-2 or TRBV6-3 and TRBJ2-7; D might be TRBD1 or TRBD2, each matching 5 bases. Germline lookup yields CDR1 MNHEY and CDR2 SVGEGT. The ends were cut back, 4 bases at V and 11 bases at J, with 12 bases in the middle. The CDR3 is 11 amino acids.

This clonotype was counted at least ten times. The chain recombines TRBV24-1 with TRBJ1-3; TRBD1 agrees at 8 bases. With 4 bases clipped from V and 0 bases from J, the junction kept 4 bases outside the gene matches. The CDR3 runs to 16 residues. Germline CDR1 is KGHDR and CDR2 is SFDVKD. CDR3 amino acids: CATSDHGTGSGNTIYF. The CDR3 nucleotides read TGTGCCACCAGTGACCATGGGACAGGCTCTGGAAACACCATATATTTT.

This clonotype was picked up a small number of times. The chain is built from TRBV29-1 and TRBJ2-7, with TRBD1 as a possible D gene (5 bases). Deletions cut 4 bases from V and 2 bases from J, with 21 bases between. CDR1 is SQVTM, CDR2 ANQGSEA, per germline. The CDR3 is made up of 16 amino acids. The CDR3, as DNA: TGCAGCGTTGGAGGAGTTGAGAATGACAGTACCTACGAGCAGTACTTC. This encodes CSVGGVENDSTYEQYF.

This clonotype was observed at least ten times. The rearrangement links TRBV7-2 to TRBJ2-3; 11 nucleotides align to TRBD2. This CDR3 comprises 16 residues. The germline CDR1 and CDR2 sequences are SGHTA and FQGNSA. J was trimmed by 4 bases and V by 1 base; bases with no gene match: 4. This chain's CDR3 is CASSLVAGGPPDTQYF. In DNA, the CDR3 is TGTGCCAGCAGCTTAGTAGCGGGGGGGCCCCCAGATACGCAGTATTTT.

The genes are TRBV6-5 and TRBJ2-1; the D call may be TRBD1 or TRBD2 (6 bases each). The CDR3 consists of 17 residues. CDR1 and CDR2 (germline): MNHEY, SVGAGI. V lost 2 bases to trimming and J lost 6 bases, with 20 bases between them. CDR3: CASSYDGGLASGNEQFF. The CDR3 DNA reads as TGTGCCAGCAGTTACGATGGGGGCCTAGCGTCTGGCAATGAGCAGTTCTTC.

This clonotype came up many times. The chain is built from TRBV7-2 and TRBJ2-1, with 7 bases fitting TRBD2. Germline trimming cut 2 bases from V and 1 base from J; bases unmatched to any gene: 2. Germline V CDR1 and CDR2: SGHTA, FQGNSA. CDR3 length: 15 amino acids. The CDR3 loop is CASSLTSASYNEQFF. The CDR3 bases are TGTGCCAGCAGCTTAACTAGCGCTTCCTACAATGAGCAGTTCTTC.

In this sample, this clonotype turned up many times. The gene calls are TRBV7-8 and TRBJ2-2; TRBD1 matches at 7 bases. The J segment lost 1 base and the V segment lost 2 bases, leaving 13 bases of the junction unmatched. Per germline, CDR1 SGHVS and CDR2 FQNEAQ. This CDR3 region has 19 residues. DNA for the CDR3: TGTGCCAGCAGCTTACCGACAGGGTACGGGACCTTGAACACCGGGGAGCTGTTTTTT. This gives the protein CASSLPTGYGTLNTGELFF.

A note on this clonotype: A much larger clone differs by one base, so this may be a read error. This rearrangement joins TRBV5-1 to TRBJ2-2, with D possibly matching TRBD1 (6 bases). Germline CDR1 is SGHRS and CDR2 is YFSETQ. The CDR3 runs to 20 residues. Trimming stripped 0 bases from V and 4 bases from J, with 25 bases between. CDR3 in amino acids: CASSLGKGVGPGPSTGELFF. CDR3 DNA: TGCGCCAGCAGCTTGGGAAAGGGGGTCGGGCCAGGCCCCTCCACCGGGGAGCTGTTTTTT.

This clonotype was picked up a small number of times. The chain is built from TRBV6-5 and TRBJ2-4; D tentatively fits TRBD1 or TRBD2 (5 bases each). The CDR3 extends over 13 amino acids. Germline V lookup: CDR1 MNHEY, CDR2 SVGAGI. V lost 5 bases and J lost 7, with 12 bases in between. CDR3 DNA sequence: TGTGCCAGCAGTCCGGGGCATTCGAACATTCAGTACTTC. It specifies CASSPGHSNIQYF.

This clonotype was detected only a few times. V gene TRBV5-1 combines with J gene TRBJ2-3; D not certain. This CDR3 is built from 14 residues. The germline CDR1 and CDR2 sequences are SGHRS and YFSETQ. V was trimmed by 3 bases and J by 1 base, leaving 9 bases between them. CDR3 in DNA: TGCGCCAGCAGCTCGATGCTAGGCACAGATACGCAGTATTTT. This sequence encodes CASSSMLGTDTQYF.